This record looks at one TCR beta chain sequence and its context. Its antigen is as yet unknown. The source of the sample is a study of radiation and T cells in renal cell carcinoma. Findings and caveats of the study: Without pretreatment biopsies, baseline tumor clonotype presence was undetermined. In blood, top tumor clones expanded by 2 weeks, shrinking by 4.

Sequencing was performed with immunoSEQ multiplex PCR; in TCRdb, only in-frame clones are kept and a portion is missing. This sample yields 130,000 to 150,000 clones, of which less than 90% are seen a single time; around 17% belongs to the top ten. The length of the CDR3 is 16 residues. The V gene's germline CDR1 is SGHNT and CDR2 YENEEA. The V gene lost 2 bases and the J gene lost 5 bases, with 16 bases spanning the gap. Indicated time point: blood 4 weeks post-SBRT, at nephrectomy. As to treatment: 15 Gy SBRT to primary tumor, nephrectomy 4 weeks later. Nephrectomy followed 15 Gy stereotactic body radiation by 4 weeks. Radiation-treated patients gave blood at baseline, week 2 and week 4.

The chain is built from TRBV11-3 and TRBJ2-1; D call uncertain. The TCR comes from a woman between 50 and 59 years old with renal cell carcinoma. The material sequenced was blood, taken from a patient whose treatment included radiotherapy and nephrectomy. This chain's CDR3 is CASSLKSGPRHNEQFF. The CDR3 coding sequence is TGTGCCAGCAGCTTAAAATCCGGGCCCAGGCACAATGAGCAGTTCTTC. Full variable domain (rest looked up from reference TRBV11-3 and TRBJ2-1): EAGVVQSPRYKIIEKKQPVAFWCNPISGHNTLYWYLQNLGQGPELLIRYENEEAVDDSQLPKDRFSAERLKGVDSTLKIQPAELGDSAVYLCASSLKSGPRHNEQFFGPGTRLTVL.